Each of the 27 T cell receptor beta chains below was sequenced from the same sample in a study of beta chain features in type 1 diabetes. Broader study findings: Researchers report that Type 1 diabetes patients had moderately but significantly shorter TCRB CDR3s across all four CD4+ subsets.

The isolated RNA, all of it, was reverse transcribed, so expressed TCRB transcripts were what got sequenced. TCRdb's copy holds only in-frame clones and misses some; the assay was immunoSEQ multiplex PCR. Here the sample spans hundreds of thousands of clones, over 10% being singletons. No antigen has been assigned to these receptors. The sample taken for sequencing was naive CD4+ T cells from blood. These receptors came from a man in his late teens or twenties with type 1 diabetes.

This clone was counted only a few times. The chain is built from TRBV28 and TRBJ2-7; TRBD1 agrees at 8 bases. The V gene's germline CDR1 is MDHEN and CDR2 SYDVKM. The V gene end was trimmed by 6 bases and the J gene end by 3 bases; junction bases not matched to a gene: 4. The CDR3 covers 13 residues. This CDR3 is CASSIGQGYEQYF. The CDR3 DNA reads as TGTGCCAGCAGCATCGGACAGGGCTACGAGCAGTACTTC.

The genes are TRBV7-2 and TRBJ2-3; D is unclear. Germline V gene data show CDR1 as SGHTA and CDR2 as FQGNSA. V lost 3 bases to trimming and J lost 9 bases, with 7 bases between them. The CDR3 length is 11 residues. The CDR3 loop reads CASSLKPTQYF. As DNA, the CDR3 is TGTGCCAGCAGCTTGAAACCGACGCAGTATTTT.

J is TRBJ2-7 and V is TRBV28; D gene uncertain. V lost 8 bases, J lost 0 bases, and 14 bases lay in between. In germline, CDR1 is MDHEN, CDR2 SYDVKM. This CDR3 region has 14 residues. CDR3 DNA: TGTGCCAGCTCCCTCTTCGGTTTCTCCTACGAGCAGTACTTC. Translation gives CASSLFGFSYEQYF.

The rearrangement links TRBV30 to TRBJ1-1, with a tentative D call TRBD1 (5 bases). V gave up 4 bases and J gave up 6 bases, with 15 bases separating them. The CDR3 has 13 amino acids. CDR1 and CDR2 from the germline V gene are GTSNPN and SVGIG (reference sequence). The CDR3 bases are TGTGCCTGGACCCGGACCCAGGGCGCTGAAGCTTTCTTT. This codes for CAWTRTQGAEAFF.

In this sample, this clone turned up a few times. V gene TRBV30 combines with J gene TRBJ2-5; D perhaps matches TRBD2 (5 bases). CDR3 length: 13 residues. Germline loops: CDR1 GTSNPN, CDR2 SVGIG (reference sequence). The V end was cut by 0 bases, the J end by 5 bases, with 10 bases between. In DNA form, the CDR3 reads TGTGCCTGGAGTGTACGGGGTCGGGAGACCCAGTACTTC. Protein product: CAWSVRGRETQYF.

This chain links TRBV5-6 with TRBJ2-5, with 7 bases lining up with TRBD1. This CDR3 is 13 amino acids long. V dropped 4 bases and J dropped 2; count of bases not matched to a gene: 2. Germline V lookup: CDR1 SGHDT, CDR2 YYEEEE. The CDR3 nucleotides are TGTGCCAGCAGCCCGGGACAGCAAGAGACCCAGTACTTC. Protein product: CASSPGQQETQYF.

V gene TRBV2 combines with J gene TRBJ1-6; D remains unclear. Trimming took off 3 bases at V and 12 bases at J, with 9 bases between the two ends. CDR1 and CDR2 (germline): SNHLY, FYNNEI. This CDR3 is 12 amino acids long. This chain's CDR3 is CASSDPLGPLHF. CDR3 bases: TGTGCCAGCAGTGATCCTTTGGGACCCCTCCACTTT.

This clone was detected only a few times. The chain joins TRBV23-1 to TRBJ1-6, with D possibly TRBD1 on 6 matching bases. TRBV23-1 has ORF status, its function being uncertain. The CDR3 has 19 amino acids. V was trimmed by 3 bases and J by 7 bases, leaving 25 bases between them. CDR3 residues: CASSHLGEQKQGRNSPLHF. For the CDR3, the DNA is TGCGCCAGCAGTCACCTCGGGGAACAAAAACAGGGACGCAATTCACCCCTCCACTTT.

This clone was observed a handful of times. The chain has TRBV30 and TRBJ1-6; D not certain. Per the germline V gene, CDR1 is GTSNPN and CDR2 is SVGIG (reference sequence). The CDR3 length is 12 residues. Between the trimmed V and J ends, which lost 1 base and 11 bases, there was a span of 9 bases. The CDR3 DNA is TGTGCCTGGAGTGGACGGGTGGCACCCCTCCACTTT. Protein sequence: CAWSGRVAPLHF. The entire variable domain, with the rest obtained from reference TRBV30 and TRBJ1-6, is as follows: SQTIHQWPATLVQPVGSPLSLECTVEGTSNPNLYWYRQAAGRGLQLLFYSVGIGQISSEVPQNLSASRPQDRQFILSSKKLLLSDSGFYLCAWSGRVAPLHFGNGTRLTVT.

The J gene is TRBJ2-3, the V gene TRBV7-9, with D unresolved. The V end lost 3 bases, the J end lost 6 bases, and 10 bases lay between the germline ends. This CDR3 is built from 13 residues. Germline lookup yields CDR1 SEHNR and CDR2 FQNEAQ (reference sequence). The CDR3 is CASSFYLLDTQYF. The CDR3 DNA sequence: TGTGCCAGCAGCTTTTACCTTCTGGATACGCAGTATTTT.

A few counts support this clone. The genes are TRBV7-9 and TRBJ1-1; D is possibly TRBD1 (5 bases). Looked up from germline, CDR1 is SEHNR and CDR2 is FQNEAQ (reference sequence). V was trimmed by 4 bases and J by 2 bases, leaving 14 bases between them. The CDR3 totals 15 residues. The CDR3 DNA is TGTGCCAGCAGCTCGGGACCCTCGGCCAACACTGAAGCTTTCTTT. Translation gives CASSSGPSANTEAFF.

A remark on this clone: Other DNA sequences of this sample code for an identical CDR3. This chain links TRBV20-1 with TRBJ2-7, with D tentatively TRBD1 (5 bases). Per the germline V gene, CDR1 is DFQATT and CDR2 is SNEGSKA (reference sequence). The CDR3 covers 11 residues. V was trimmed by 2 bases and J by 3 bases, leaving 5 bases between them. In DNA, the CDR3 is TGCAGTGCTAGACAGGGCTACGAGCAGTACTTC. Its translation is CSARQGYEQYF.

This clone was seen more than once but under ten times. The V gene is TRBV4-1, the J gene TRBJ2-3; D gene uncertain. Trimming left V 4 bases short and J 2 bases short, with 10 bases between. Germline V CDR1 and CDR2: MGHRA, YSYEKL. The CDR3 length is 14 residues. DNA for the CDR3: TGCGCCAGCAGCCCTTCGACGAACACAGATACGCAGTATTTT. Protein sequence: CASSPSTNTDTQYF.

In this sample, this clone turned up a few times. Written as DNA, the CDR3 is TGCGCCAGCAGGCGTCAGGGGGACACTGAAGCTTTCTTT. Translating gives CASRRQGDTEAFF. The chain couples TRBV5-1 to TRBJ1-1, with 7 positions matching TRBD1. Germline V gives CDR1 SGHRS, CDR2 YFSETQ. The CDR3 covers 13 residues. V dropped 5 bases and J dropped 3; count of bases not matched to a gene: 4.

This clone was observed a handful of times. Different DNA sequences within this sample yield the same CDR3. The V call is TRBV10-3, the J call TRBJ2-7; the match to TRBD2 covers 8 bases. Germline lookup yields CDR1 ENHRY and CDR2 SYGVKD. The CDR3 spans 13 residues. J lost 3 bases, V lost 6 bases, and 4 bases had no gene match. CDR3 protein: CAIRLAGGYEQYF. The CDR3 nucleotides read TGTGCCATCAGATTGGCGGGGGGCTACGAGCAGTACTTC.

This CDR3 is CASSPPGLKYNEQFF. The CDR3 region has the DNA TGTGCCAGTAGTCCTCCGGGTCTTAAGTACAATGAGCAGTTCTTC. This chain connects TRBV19 to TRBJ2-1; D ambiguous. The CDR3 loop spans 15 amino acids. Trimming left V 5 bases short and J 4 bases short, with 15 bases between. CDR1 and CDR2 from the germline V gene are LNHDA and SQIVND (reference sequence).

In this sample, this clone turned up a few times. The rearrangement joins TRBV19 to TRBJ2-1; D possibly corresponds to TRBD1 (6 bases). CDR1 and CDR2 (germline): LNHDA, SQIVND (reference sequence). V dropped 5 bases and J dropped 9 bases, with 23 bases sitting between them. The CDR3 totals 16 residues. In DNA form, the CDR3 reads TGTGCCAGTAGTCATGTGGCAGGGGTGGGATTTGTTGAGCAGTTCTTC. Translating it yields CASSHVAGVGFVEQFF. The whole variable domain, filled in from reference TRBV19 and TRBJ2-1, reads DGGITQSPKYLFRKEGQNVTLSCEQNLNHDAMYWYRQDPGQGLRLIYYSQIVNDFQKGDIAEGYSVSREKKESFPLTVTSAQKNPTAFYLCASSHVAGVGFVEQFFGPGTRLTVL.

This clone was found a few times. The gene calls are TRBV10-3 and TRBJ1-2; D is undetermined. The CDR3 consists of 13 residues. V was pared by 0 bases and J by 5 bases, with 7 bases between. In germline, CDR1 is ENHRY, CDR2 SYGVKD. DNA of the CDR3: TGTGCCATCAGTGAGTCATTAGAGTATGGCTACACCTTC. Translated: CAISESLEYGYTF.

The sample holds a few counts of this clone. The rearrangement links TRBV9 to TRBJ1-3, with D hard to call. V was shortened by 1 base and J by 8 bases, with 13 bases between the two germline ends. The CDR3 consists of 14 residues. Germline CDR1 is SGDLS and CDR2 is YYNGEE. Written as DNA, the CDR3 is TGTGCCAGCAGCGTACATTCGCGGCAGGACACCATATATTTT. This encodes CASSVHSRQDTIYF. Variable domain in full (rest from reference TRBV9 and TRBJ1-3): DSGVTQTPKHLITATGQRVTLRCSPRSGDLSVYWYQQSLDQGLQFLIQYYNGEERAKGNILERFSAQQFPDLHSELNLSSLELGDSALYFCASSVHSRQDTIYFGEGSWLTVV.

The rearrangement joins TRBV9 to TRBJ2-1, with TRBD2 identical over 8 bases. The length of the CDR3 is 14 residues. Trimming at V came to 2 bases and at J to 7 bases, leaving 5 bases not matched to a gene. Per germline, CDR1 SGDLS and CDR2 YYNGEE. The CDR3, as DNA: TGTGCCAGCAGCGTCGGGGGGGCCGAGAATGAGCAGTTCTTC. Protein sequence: CASSVGGAENEQFF.

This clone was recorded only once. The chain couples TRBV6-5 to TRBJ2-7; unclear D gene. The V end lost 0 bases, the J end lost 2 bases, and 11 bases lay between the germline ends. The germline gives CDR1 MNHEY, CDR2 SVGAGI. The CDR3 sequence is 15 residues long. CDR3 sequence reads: CASSYSRLGTYEQYF. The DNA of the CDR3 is TGTGCCAGCAGTTACTCGAGGTTAGGGACCTACGAGCAGTACTTC.

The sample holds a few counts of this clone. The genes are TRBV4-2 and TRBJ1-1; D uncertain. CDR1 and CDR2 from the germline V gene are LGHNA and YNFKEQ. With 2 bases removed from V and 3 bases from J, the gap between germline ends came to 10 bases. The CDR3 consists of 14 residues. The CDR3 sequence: CASSQRVEDTEAFF. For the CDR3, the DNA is TGTGCCAGCAGCCAACGGGTGGAGGACACTGAAGCTTTCTTT.

The CDR3 DNA follows: TGCGCCAGCAGCCTAGGACAGCAATACTCTGGAAACACCATATATTTT. It is translated as CASSLGQQYSGNTIYF. The gene calls are TRBV4-1 and TRBJ1-3; a possible D gene is TRBD1 (6 bases). The CDR3 spans 16 residues. Germline lookup yields CDR1 MGHRA and CDR2 YSYEKL. Trimming cost V 4 bases and J 0 bases, with 13 bases left between them.

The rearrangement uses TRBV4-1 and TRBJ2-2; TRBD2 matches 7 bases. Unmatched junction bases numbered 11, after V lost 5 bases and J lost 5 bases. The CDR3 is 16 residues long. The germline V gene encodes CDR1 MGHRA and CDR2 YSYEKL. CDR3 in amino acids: CASSNKAGFFTGELFF. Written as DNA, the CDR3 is TGCGCCAGCAGCAACAAAGCGGGGTTTTTTACCGGGGAGCTGTTTTTT.

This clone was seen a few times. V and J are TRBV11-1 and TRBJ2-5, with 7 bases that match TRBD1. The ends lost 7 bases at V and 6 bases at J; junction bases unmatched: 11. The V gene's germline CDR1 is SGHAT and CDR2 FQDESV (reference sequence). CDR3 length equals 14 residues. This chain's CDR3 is CASNSDRDEKTQYF. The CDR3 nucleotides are TGTGCCAGCAACTCAGACAGGGATGAGAAGACCCAGTACTTC. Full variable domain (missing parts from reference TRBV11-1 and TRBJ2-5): EAEVAQSPRYKITEKSQAVAFWCDPISGHATLYWYRQILGQGPELLVQFQDESVVDDSQLPKDRFSAERLKGVDSTLKIQPAELGDSAMYLCASNSDRDEKTQYFGPGTRLLVL.

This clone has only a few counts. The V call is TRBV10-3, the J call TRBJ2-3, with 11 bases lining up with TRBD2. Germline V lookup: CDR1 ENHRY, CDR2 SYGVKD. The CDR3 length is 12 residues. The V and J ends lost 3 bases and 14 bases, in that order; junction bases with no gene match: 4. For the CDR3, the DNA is TGTGCCATCAGTGATGTAGCGGGGGGGATGTATTTT. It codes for CAISDVAGGMYF.

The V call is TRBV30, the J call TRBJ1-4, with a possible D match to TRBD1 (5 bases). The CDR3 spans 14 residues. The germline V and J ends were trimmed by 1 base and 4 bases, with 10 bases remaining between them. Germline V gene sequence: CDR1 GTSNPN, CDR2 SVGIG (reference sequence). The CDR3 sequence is CAWSARQSNEKLFF. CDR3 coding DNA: TGTGCCTGGAGTGCCAGACAGAGTAATGAAAAACTGTTTTTT.